A selection of T cell receptor beta chains follows, all from one sample in a study of T cells in Graves' hyperthyroidism and ophthalmopathy. TCRdb re-derived calls from the multiplex PCR reads in MiXCR, one entry per CDR3 protein. The table includes around 700,000 distinct CDR3 sequences, over 35% detected once. Sequencing used blood. These receptors were taken from a woman in her thirties or forties with Graves' hyperthyroidism. Each CDR3 is given with its conserved first and last residue. A D gene is named only where the DNA matches it firmly. A row's size may be missing; if present it is once, few, many or a size class.

j_call: TRBJ1-6
clone_size: NA
v_call: TRBV4-3
d_call: NA
cdr3_aa: CASSQDPTDTLHF
cdr3_nt: TGCGCCAGCAGCCAAGATCCCACGGATACTCTCCACTTT

j_call: TRBJ1-1
clone_size: many
v_call: TRBV20-1
d_call: TRBD1
cdr3_aa: CSARDPTDRITEAFF
cdr3_nt: TGCAGTGCTAGAGATCCCACGGACAGGATCACTGAAGCTTTCTTT

j_call: TRBJ1-2
clone_size: NA
v_call: TRBV24-1
d_call: TRBD1
cdr3_aa: CATSETGAVDYGYTF
cdr3_nt: TGTGCCACCAGTGAGACAGGGGCAGTTGACTATGGCTACACCTTC

j_call: TRBJ1-1
clone_size: NA
v_call: TRBV6-5
d_call: NA
cdr3_aa: CASSYSYGGTEAFF
cdr3_nt: TGTGCCAGCAGTTACTCGTACGGCGGGACTGAAGCTTTCTTT

j_call: TRBJ1-1
clone_size: NA
v_call: TRBV2
d_call: NA
cdr3_aa: CASRGGGEDTEAFF
cdr3_nt: TGTGCCAGCAGGGGGGGGGGGGAGGACACTGAAGCTTTCTTT

j_call: TRBJ2-2
clone_size: NA
v_call: TRBV19
d_call: TRBD2
cdr3_aa: CASKTGTSYTGELFF
cdr3_nt: TGTGCCAGTAAAACCGGGACTAGCTACACCGGGGAGCTGTTTTTT

j_call: TRBJ1-2
clone_size: NA
v_call: TRBV7-2
d_call: NA
cdr3_aa: CASSPVGASYGYTF
cdr3_nt: TGTGCCAGCAGCCCCGTTGGTGCCTCCTATGGCTACACCTTC

j_call: TRBJ1-6
clone_size: many
v_call: TRBV16
d_call: NA
cdr3_aa: CASSQSVGVANSPLHF
cdr3_nt: TGTGCCAGCAGCCAAAGTGTTGGGGTGGCTAATTCACCCCTCCACTTT

j_call: TRBJ1-4
clone_size: NA
v_call: TRBV6-5
d_call: NA
cdr3_aa: CASSYFQGKEKLFF
cdr3_nt: TGTGCCAGCAGTTACTTCCAGGGGAAGGAAAAACTGTTTTTT

j_call: TRBJ2-2
clone_size: NA
v_call: TRBV12-3/TRBV12-4
d_call: TRBD1
cdr3_aa: CASREDRGRTGELFF
cdr3_nt: TGTGCCAGCAGAGAGGACAGGGGGAGAACCGGGGAGCTGTTTTTT

j_call: TRBJ1-4
clone_size: few
v_call: TRBV6-1
d_call: TRBD1
cdr3_aa: CATLGQGNEKLFF
cdr3_nt: TGTGCCACCTTAGGACAGGGTAATGAAAAACTGTTTTTT

j_call: TRBJ1-2
clone_size: NA
v_call: TRBV19
d_call: NA
cdr3_aa: CASSMAGFYGYTF
cdr3_nt: TGTGCCAGTAGTATGGCAGGGTTCTATGGCTACACCTTC

j_call: TRBJ2-7
clone_size: NA
v_call: TRBV5-1
d_call: TRBD1
cdr3_aa: CASGAGQGAIEQYF
cdr3_nt: TGCGCCAGCGGCGCGGGACAGGGGGCGATCGAGCAGTACTTC

j_call: TRBJ1-2
clone_size: few
v_call: TRBV29-1
d_call: TRBD1
cdr3_aa: CSVHGTVYGYTF
cdr3_nt: TGCAGCGTCCACGGGACAGTCTATGGCTACACCTTC

j_call: TRBJ1-2
clone_size: NA
v_call: TRBV7-2
d_call: TRBD1
cdr3_aa: CASSPQDRGVDGYTF
cdr3_nt: TGCGCCAGCAGCCCCCAGGACAGGGGGGTTGATGGCTACACCTTC

j_call: TRBJ1-2
clone_size: NA
v_call: TRBV6-6
d_call: NA
cdr3_aa: CASRLKGMSYGYTF
cdr3_nt: TGTGCCAGCAGACTAAAGGGGATGAGCTATGGCTACACCTTC

j_call: TRBJ1-6
clone_size: many
v_call: TRBV10-3
d_call: NA
cdr3_aa: CATRGQSSYNSPLHF
cdr3_nt: TGTGCCACGAGGGGCCAGAGCTCCTATAATTCACCCCTCCACTTT

j_call: TRBJ2-7
clone_size: NA
v_call: TRBV6-6
d_call: NA
cdr3_aa: CASTNGAGYEQYF
cdr3_nt: TGTGCCAGCACCAACGGGGCAGGCTACGAGCAGTACTTC

j_call: TRBJ1-1
clone_size: NA
v_call: TRBV11-2
d_call: NA
cdr3_aa: CASSLTPGSEALF
cdr3_nt: TGTGCCAGCAGCTTAACCCCAGGGAGTGAAGCTTTGTTT

j_call: TRBJ2-2
clone_size: many
v_call: TRBV9
d_call: NA
cdr3_aa: CASSGPLGAGIGELFF
cdr3_nt: TGTGCCAGCAGCGGGCCCTTAGGGGCAGGGATCGGGGAGCTGTTTTTT

j_call: TRBJ1-5
clone_size: NA
v_call: TRBV7-2
d_call: NA
cdr3_aa: CASSSSGGIDQPQHF
cdr3_nt: TGTGCCAGCAGCTCCAGCGGGGGTATTGATCAGCCCCAGCATTTT

j_call: TRBJ1-4
clone_size: NA
v_call: TRBV7-2
d_call: NA
cdr3_aa: CASFGQGDEKLFF
cdr3_nt: TGTGCCAGCTTCGGGCAGGGTGACGAAAAACTGTTTTTT

j_call: TRBJ1-2
clone_size: NA
v_call: TRBV29-1
d_call: TRBD1
cdr3_aa: CSVVDRRRTGVNYGYTF
cdr3_nt: TGCAGCGTTGTGGACCGCCGTAGAACAGGGGTCAACTATGGCTACACCTTC

j_call: TRBJ2-2
clone_size: NA
v_call: TRBV10-3
d_call: NA
cdr3_aa: CASSDLVQANTGELFF
cdr3_nt: TGTGCCAGCAGTGACCTTGTGCAGGCGAACACCGGGGAGCTGTTTTTT

j_call: TRBJ2-1
clone_size: NA
v_call: TRBV30
d_call: NA
cdr3_aa: CAWESFNEQFF
cdr3_nt: TGTGCCTGGGAATCTTTCAATGAGCAGTTCTTC

j_call: TRBJ1-5
clone_size: few
v_call: TRBV19
d_call: NA
cdr3_aa: CASSVITGSNQPQHF
cdr3_nt: TGTGCCAGTAGTGTAATTACAGGTAGCAATCAGCCCCAGCATTTT

j_call: TRBJ2-5
clone_size: many
v_call: TRBV20-1
d_call: TRBD2
cdr3_aa: CSPRLGGRETQYF
cdr3_nt: TGCAGTCCACGCTTGGGAGGGAGAGAGACCCAGTACTTC

j_call: TRBJ2-5
clone_size: many
v_call: TRBV29-1
d_call: NA
cdr3_aa: CSVANGRGQETQYF
cdr3_nt: TGCAGCGTTGCTAACGGAAGGGGCCAAGAGACCCAGTACTTC

j_call: TRBJ1-1
clone_size: few
v_call: TRBV7-2
d_call: NA
cdr3_aa: CASSRAGGLNTEAFF
cdr3_nt: TGTGCCAGCAGCCGTGCGGGGGGGCTGAACACTGAAGCTTTCTTT

j_call: TRBJ1-1
clone_size: many
v_call: TRBV29-1
d_call: NA
cdr3_aa: CSGTNTEAFF
cdr3_nt: TGCAGCGGGACGAACACTGAAGCTTTCTTT

j_call: TRBJ2-3
clone_size: NA
v_call: TRBV24-1
d_call: TRBD2
cdr3_aa: CATDPSGSDLTQYF
cdr3_nt: TGTGCCACCGATCCGAGCGGGAGCGACTTGACGCAGTATTTT

j_call: TRBJ2-7
clone_size: many
v_call: TRBV10-3
d_call: NA
cdr3_aa: CAISVSSSSYEQYF
cdr3_nt: TGTGCCATCTCAGTGTCGTCCAGCTCCTACGAGCAGTACTTC

j_call: TRBJ1-1
clone_size: many
v_call: TRBV25-1
d_call: NA
cdr3_aa: CASSEIGAGEAFF
cdr3_nt: TGTGCCAGCAGTGAAATAGGGGCTGGTGAAGCTTTCTTT

j_call: TRBJ1-1
clone_size: NA
v_call: TRBV3-1
d_call: NA
cdr3_aa: CASSQAQGTEAFF
cdr3_nt: TGTGCCAGCAGCCAAGCCCAGGGGACTGAAGCTTTCTTT

j_call: TRBJ1-1
clone_size: many
v_call: TRBV7-9
d_call: NA
cdr3_aa: CASSLQEGLEAFF
cdr3_nt: TGTGCCAGCAGCTTACAGGAGGGCCTGGAAGCTTTCTTT

j_call: TRBJ2-5
clone_size: NA
v_call: TRBV20-1
d_call: TRBD2
cdr3_aa: CSAMGLAERPQETQYF
cdr3_nt: TGCAGTGCTATGGGGCTAGCGGAGAGACCCCAAGAGACCCAGTACTTC

j_call: TRBJ1-4
clone_size: few
v_call: TRBV5-1
d_call: NA
cdr3_aa: CASSLAGVVGEKLFF
cdr3_nt: TGCGCCAGCAGCTTGGCCGGTGTGGTGGGCGAAAAACTGTTTTTT

j_call: TRBJ2-6
clone_size: NA
v_call: TRBV9
d_call: NA
cdr3_aa: CASSLAFGGANVLTF
cdr3_nt: TGTGCCAGCAGCTTAGCATTTGGCGGGGCCAACGTCCTGACTTTC

j_call: TRBJ2-5
clone_size: many
v_call: TRBV14
d_call: NA
cdr3_aa: CASSPIGTLQETQYF
cdr3_nt: TGTGCCAGCAGCCCGATCGGGACACTCCAAGAGACCCAGTACTTC

j_call: TRBJ2-5
clone_size: NA
v_call: TRBV9
d_call: TRBD2
cdr3_aa: CASSVTGTSGSQETQYF
cdr3_nt: TGTGCCAGCAGCGTCACCGGGACTAGCGGATCCCAAGAGACCCAGTACTTC

j_call: TRBJ1-5
clone_size: NA
v_call: TRBV7-2
d_call: NA
cdr3_aa: CASSQDYVGGKGNQPQHF
cdr3_nt: TGCGCCAGCAGCCAAGATTACGTAGGGGGGAAGGGCAATCAGCCCCAGCATTTT

j_call: TRBJ2-7
clone_size: NA
v_call: TRBV6-1
d_call: TRBD2
cdr3_aa: CASSASTSGRPIF
cdr3_nt: TGTGCCAGCAGTGCTTCGACTAGCGGGAGGCCTATATTC